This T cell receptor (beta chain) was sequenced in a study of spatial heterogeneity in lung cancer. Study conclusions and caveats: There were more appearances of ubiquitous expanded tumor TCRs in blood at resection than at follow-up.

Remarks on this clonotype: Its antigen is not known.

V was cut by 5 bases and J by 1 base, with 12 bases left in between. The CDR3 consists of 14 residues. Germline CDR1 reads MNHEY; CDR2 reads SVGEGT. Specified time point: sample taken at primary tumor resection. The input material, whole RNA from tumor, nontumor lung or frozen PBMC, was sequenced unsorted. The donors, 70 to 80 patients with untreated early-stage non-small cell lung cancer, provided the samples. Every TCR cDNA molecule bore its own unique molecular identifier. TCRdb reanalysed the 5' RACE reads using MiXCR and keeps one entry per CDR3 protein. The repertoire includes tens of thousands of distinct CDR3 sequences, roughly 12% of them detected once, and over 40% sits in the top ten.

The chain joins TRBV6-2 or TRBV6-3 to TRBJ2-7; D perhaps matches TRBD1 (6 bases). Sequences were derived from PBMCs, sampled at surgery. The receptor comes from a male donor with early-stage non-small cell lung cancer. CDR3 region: CASSKGEFSYEQYF. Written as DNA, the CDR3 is TGTGCCAGCAGTAAGGGGGAGTTTTCCTACGAGCAGTACTTC.